Below, 25 T cell receptor beta chains from the same sample are listed, as sequenced in a study of T cell changes during pregnancy in multiple sclerosis. TCRdb keeps only in-frame clones here, not all; method: immunoSEQ multiplex PCR. The sample includes roughly 87,000 clones, around 93% of them seen just once. Sequencing used peripheral blood, obtained in the third trimester of pregnancy. These TCRs come from a female donor in good health, enrolled as a control in a pregnancy study.

The chain uses TRBV5-4 and TRBJ2-7; 11 bases agree with TRBD2. The CDR3 totals 15 residues. V was pared by 2 bases and J by 4 bases, with 5 bases of the junction left unmatched. Per the germline V gene, CDR1 is SGHNT and CDR2 is YYREEE (reference sequence). Written as DNA, the CDR3 is TGTGCCAGCAGCTTAACCGGGACTAGCGGTTACGAGCAGTACTTC. The encoded protein is CASSLTGTSGYEQYF.

V gene TRBV11-2 combines with J gene TRBJ2-2; the D is unclear. Trimming removed 0 bases at V and 1 base at J, with 6 bases between. CDR1 is SGHAT and CDR2 is FQNNGV in the germline V gene. The CDR3 loop spans 15 amino acids. CDR3 nucleotide sequence: TGTGCCAGCAGCTTAGAGCAGTGGAACACCGGGGAGCTGTTTTTT. It translates to CASSLEQWNTGELFF. Looking up the rest from reference TRBV11-2 and TRBJ2-2 gives the full variable domain: EAGVAQSPRYKIIEKRQSVAFWCNPISGHATLYWYQQILGQGPKLLIQFQNNGVVDDSQLPKDRFSAERLKGVDSTLKIQPAKLEDSAVYLCASSLEQWNTGELFFGEGSRLTVL.

V and J are TRBV7-9 and TRBJ2-7; D ambiguous. V lost 0 bases to trimming and J lost 2 bases, with 8 bases between them. CDR1 and CDR2 from the germline V gene are SEHNR and FQNEAQ (reference sequence). This CDR3 has 14 amino acids. In DNA form, the CDR3 reads TGTGCCAGCAGCTTAGCGGTAGCTGCCTACGAGCAGTACTTC. Translating it yields CASSLAVAAYEQYF.

The gene calls are TRBV18 and TRBJ1-4; D gene unclear. This CDR3 contains 12 residues. Deletions cut 3 bases from V and 8 bases from J, with 7 bases between. Per the germline V gene, CDR1 is KGHSH and CDR2 is LQKENI. The CDR3 sequence: CASSPLREKLFF. The CDR3 nucleotides are TGTGCCAGCTCACCGCTTCGGGAAAAACTGTTTTTT.

The chain is built from TRBV2 and TRBJ2-1; 7 nucleotides line up with TRBD2. The germline V gene has CDR1 SNHLY and CDR2 FYNNEI. This CDR3 has 17 amino acids. The J segment lost 8 bases and the V segment lost 6 bases, leaving 19 bases of the junction unmatched. CDR3 protein: CASRKGSWAGVGDEQFF. The CDR3, as DNA: TGTGCCAGCAGGAAGGGTTCGTGGGCGGGAGTCGGTGATGAGCAGTTCTTC.

In regard to this clone: Other DNA sequences of this sample code for an identical CDR3. The genes are TRBV28 and TRBJ2-5; 7 bases match TRBD2. The CDR3 is 14 residues long. The V and J ends lost 6 bases and 2 bases, in that order; junction bases with no gene match: 6. Germline V gene lookup returns CDR1 MDHEN and CDR2 SYDVKM. The CDR3 bases are TGTGCCAGCAGCCTCACCGGGGGGCAAGAGACCCAGTACTTC. It yields the protein CASSLTGGQETQYF.

The CDR3 region has the DNA TGTGCCAGCAGTCCGATCGGGGAAGGACCTAATGAAAAACTGTTTTTT. This codes for CASSPIGEGPNEKLFF. The rearrangement joins TRBV28 to TRBJ1-4; D gene uncertain. Trimming pared 5 bases from V and 3 bases from J, leaving 16 bases between. The CDR3 covers 16 residues. Germline V gene sequence: CDR1 MDHEN, CDR2 SYDVKM.

The chain combines TRBV28 with TRBJ2-1, with 11 bases aligning to TRBD2. The germline CDR1 and CDR2 sequences are MDHEN and SYDVKM. The CDR3 consists of 16 residues. The V and J ends lost 7 bases and 2 bases, in that order; junction bases with no gene match: 7. The CDR3 DNA reads as TGTGCCAGCAAAACCTCTAGCGGGGGGACCTACAATGAGCAGTTCTTC. Its protein product is CASKTSSGGTYNEQFF. Complete variable domain (other parts from reference TRBV28 and TRBJ2-1): DVKVTQSSRYLVKRTGEKVFLECVQDMDHENMFWYRQDPGLGLRLIYFSYDVKMKEKGDIPEGYSVSREKKERFSLILESASTNQTSMYLCASKTSSGGTYNEQFFGPGTRLTVL.

V gene TRBV15 combines with J gene TRBJ1-5; D is possibly TRBD1 (6 bases). Trimming shortened V by 1 base and J by 5 bases, and 18 bases separated the two germline ends. This CDR3 spans 17 amino acids. From germline, CDR1 is LNHNV and CDR2 YYDKDF (reference sequence). CDR3 DNA: TGTGCCACCAGCAGAGGGGGGGCCTCGGGGAGGGATCAGCCCCAGCATTTT. Its translation: CATSRGGASGRDQPQHF.

The J gene is TRBJ2-2, the V gene TRBV4-1, with D perhaps TRBD2 (5 bases). The CDR3 runs 16 residues. The ends were cut back, 5 bases at V and 1 base at J, with 14 bases in the middle. Germline V gives CDR1 MGHRA, CDR2 YSYEKL. This CDR3 is CASSYPGRLNTGELFF. The CDR3 nucleotides read TGCGCCAGCAGCTATCCGGGGAGACTGAACACCGGGGAGCTGTTTTTT.

The chain employs TRBV2 and TRBJ2-6; a possible D gene is TRBD2 (5 bases). The CDR3 covers 16 residues. The ends were cut back, 5 bases at V and 0 bases at J, with 11 bases in the middle. The V gene's germline CDR1 is SNHLY and CDR2 FYNNEI. CDR3 sequence (DNA): TGTGCCAGCAGTCTCCGACGGGGCTCTGGGGCCAACGTCCTGACTTTC. Its translation: CASSLRRGSGANVLTF.

This sequence joins TRBV7-9 and TRBJ1-1; no clear D gene. The germline gives CDR1 SEHNR, CDR2 FQNEAQ (reference sequence). This CDR3 contains 13 residues. The germline V and J ends were trimmed by 5 bases and 3 bases, with 10 bases remaining between them. The CDR3 DNA reads as TGTGCCAGCAGCCCAACCCCGGACACTGAAGCTTTCTTT. It yields the protein CASSPTPDTEAFF.

The chain uses TRBV7-2 and TRBJ2-1; 8 bases are shared with TRBD1. With V trimmed by 7 bases and J by 6 bases, 5 bases remained unmatched. CDR1 and CDR2 from the germline V gene are SGHTA and FQGNSA. There are 13 residues in the CDR3. The CDR3 coding sequence is TGTGCCAGCAAAAATACAGGGGGCAATGAGCAGTTCTTC. Encoded protein: CASKNTGGNEQFF. The full variable domain, its missing parts supplied by reference TRBV7-2 and TRBJ2-1, is GAGVSQSPSNKVTEKGKDVELRCDPISGHTALYWYRQSLGQGLEFLIYFQGNSAPDKSGLPSDRFSAERTGGSVSTLTIQRTQQEDSAVYLCASKNTGGNEQFFGPGTRLTVL.

The chain employs TRBV15 and TRBJ1-6; D call uncertain. V shed 1 base and J shed 5 bases, with 9 bases lying between them. Germline V gene sequence: CDR1 LNHNV, CDR2 YYDKDF (reference sequence). This CDR3 comprises 15 residues. The CDR3 sequence is CATSRGNRDNSPLHF. Here the CDR3 DNA reads TGTGCCACCAGCAGAGGGAACAGAGATAATTCACCCCTCCACTTT.

The V call is TRBV25-1, the J call TRBJ1-2; D gene ambiguous. The germline V gene has CDR1 MGHDK and CDR2 SYGVNS. The V end lost 3 bases, the J end lost 7 bases, and 12 bases lay between the germline ends. This CDR3 is built from 13 residues. Written as DNA, the CDR3 is TGTGCCAGCAGTGACGATCGGGTCCCTGGCTACACCTTC. Translating it yields CASSDDRVPGYTF.

The rearrangement links TRBV7-2 to TRBJ2-3; 9 nucleotides align to TRBD2. Germline CDR1 is SGHTA and CDR2 is FQGNSA. V trimming: 6 bases; J trimming: 2 bases; junction bases outside the gene matches: 6. The CDR3 is 15 amino acids. The chain's CDR3 is CASSLTSGHTDTQYF. In nucleotides, the CDR3 is TGTGCCAGCAGTTTGACTAGCGGCCACACAGATACGCAGTATTTT.

The chain joins TRBV27 to TRBJ2-7; 8 bases are a match to TRBD1. Germline V gene sequence: CDR1 MNHEY, CDR2 SMNVEV (reference sequence). The CDR3 contains 16 residues. Unmatched junction bases numbered 6, after V lost 1 base and J lost 1 base. CDR3 residues: CASSLWYRGSSYEQYF. The CDR3, as DNA: TGTGCCAGCAGTTTATGGTACAGGGGGAGTTCCTACGAGCAGTACTTC.

The rearrangement links TRBV2 to TRBJ2-1; 9 nucleotides agree with TRBD1. V shed 4 bases, J shed 3 bases, and the junction held 7 bases outside the gene matches. The CDR3 totals 16 residues. Germline V gives CDR1 SNHLY, CDR2 FYNNEI. The CDR3 sequence is CASSALGQGVYNEQFF. CDR3 sequence (DNA): TGTGCCAGCAGTGCTTTGGGACAGGGTGTCTACAATGAGCAGTTCTTC.

The rearrangement uses TRBV5-1 and TRBJ2-2; 10 nucleotides match TRBD1. The trim removed 4 bases at V and 6 bases at J, leaving 9 bases unmatched. Per germline, CDR1 SGHRS and CDR2 YFSETQ. The CDR3 runs 16 residues. CDR3 residues: CASSTGDRGFSGELFF. Written as DNA, the CDR3 is TGCGCCAGCAGCACGGGGGACAGGGGTTTCTCCGGGGAGCTGTTTTTT.

This chain uses TRBV7-8 with TRBJ1-1; no reliable D call. Trimming left V 4 bases short and J 3 bases short, with 9 bases between. From germline, CDR1 is SGHVS and CDR2 FQNEAQ. This CDR3 has 13 amino acids. The CDR3 protein is CASSSRVDTEAFF. CDR3 DNA: TGTGCCAGCAGCTCCCGGGTGGACACTGAAGCTTTCTTT.

This clone was seen just once. The chain links TRBV30 to TRBJ2-7; 9 positions agree with TRBD1. The V and J ends lost 1 base and 5 bases, in that order; junction bases with no gene match: 3. Germline CDR1 GTSNPN, CDR2 SVGIG (reference sequence). The CDR3 consists of 13 residues. CDR3 bases: TGTGCCTGGAGTGGACAGGGGGGCCACGAGCAGTACTTC. Translation: CAWSGQGGHEQYF.

V gene TRBV7-9 combines with J gene TRBJ2-7; 8 nucleotides match TRBD1. This CDR3 has 13 residues. The germline gives CDR1 SEHNR, CDR2 FQNEAQ (reference sequence). V was pared by 5 bases and J by 3 bases, with 3 bases of the junction left unmatched. This CDR3 is CASSLDRGYEQYF. CDR3 in DNA: TGTGCCAGCAGCCTCGACAGGGGCTACGAGCAGTACTTC.

The V gene is TRBV2, the J gene TRBJ2-1, with 8 bases aligning to TRBD1. From germline, CDR1 is SNHLY and CDR2 FYNNEI. CDR3 length equals 15 residues. The trim removed 5 bases at V and 6 bases at J, leaving 9 bases unmatched. The CDR3 bases are TGTGCCAGCAGTCGCGTCGGACAGGGAAGCAATGAGCAGTTCTTC. Protein product: CASSRVGQGSNEQFF.

This sequence joins TRBV28 and TRBJ1-4, with 9 nucleotides matching TRBD1. Per the germline V gene, CDR1 is MDHEN and CDR2 is SYDVKM. V lost 6 bases and J lost 2; bases outside the gene matches: 7. The CDR3 consists of 16 residues. CDR3 sequence (DNA): TGTGCCAGCAGCTGGGACAGGGTTGGCACTAATGAAAAACTGTTTTTT. It is translated as CASSWDRVGTNEKLFF.

The V call is TRBV11-3, the J call TRBJ2-5; a possible D gene is TRBD1 (5 bases). Trimming took 4 bases from V and 1 from J, leaving 7 bases between them. The CDR3 sequence is 13 residues long. The germline V gene has CDR1 SGHNT and CDR2 YENEEA. For the CDR3, the DNA is TGTGCCAGCAGCTCAGGGATCCAAGAGACCCAGTACTTC. It specifies CASSSGIQETQYF.